The 19 T cell receptor beta chains reported below all come from one sample, sequenced in a study of T cell responses to AZD1222 COVID-19 vaccine. Assay: immunoSEQ multiplex PCR; the TCRdb copy retains only in-frame clones and omits some. The sample carries 110,000 to 150,000 clones, approximately 92% recorded once. The sequences come from peripheral blood, collected on day 0 of AZD1222 vaccination. The receptors come from an adult in good health.

The chain couples TRBV6-5 to TRBJ1-5; 11 nucleotides line up with TRBD1. This CDR3 is 15 amino acids long. Unmatched junction bases numbered 6, after V lost 5 bases and J lost 6 bases. Germline CDR1 and CDR2: MNHEY and SVGAGI. The DNA for the CDR3 is TGTGCCAGCAGTCCCGGGACAGGGGGGAGTCAGCCCCAGCATTTT. Its translation: CASSPGTGGSQPQHF.

This clone has just one count. One end of the junction varies from germline; a read error may be responsible. Other DNA sequences in this sample translate to the same CDR3. The chain carries TRBV20-1 and TRBJ2-7, with a weak D call TRBD2 (6 bases). This CDR3 contains 15 residues. Germline V gene sequence: CDR1 DFQATT, CDR2 SNEGSKA (reference sequence). CDR3 coding DNA: TGCAGTGCTAGTGTCTCGCGCGGGACCCGCTACGAACAGTACTTC. Amino acids: CSASVSRGTRYEQYF.

The chain employs TRBV7-2 and TRBJ1-2, with D perhaps TRBD1 (5 bases). Germline CDR1 and CDR2: SGHTA and FQGNSA. Trimming pared 2 bases from V and 7 bases from J, leaving 14 bases between. CDR3 length equals 14 residues. The CDR3 is CASSLSLGVVGYTF. DNA for the CDR3: TGTGCCAGCAGCTTATCGCTGGGGGTAGTTGGCTACACCTTC.

In its sample, this clone was seen a few times. The chain employs TRBV12-3 or TRBV12-4 and TRBJ1-2, with D perhaps matching TRBD1 (5 bases). The CDR3 totals 13 residues. Trimming removed 7 bases at V and 8 bases at J, with 17 bases between. In DNA, the CDR3 is TGTGCCAGCAAAAGTCAGGGAATAACGGGCTACACCTTC. Amino acids: CASKSQGITGYTF.

The chain joins TRBV19 to TRBJ2-1, with 14 bases that match TRBD2. Losses at the gene ends were 5 bases for V and 8 bases for J; bases not matched to a gene: 8. The germline V gene encodes CDR1 LNHDA and CDR2 SQIVND (reference sequence). CDR3 size: 16 residues. The CDR3 sequence: CASSPRTSGRLDEQFF. In nucleotides, the CDR3 is TGTGCCAGTAGTCCCCGGACTAGCGGGAGGCTCGATGAGCAGTTCTTC.

The chain joins TRBV7-8 to TRBJ1-1, with D unclear. The CDR3 contains 12 residues. Germline V gene sequence: CDR1 SGHVS, CDR2 FQNEAQ. Trimming took off 2 bases at V and 2 bases at J, with 3 bases between the two ends. In DNA form, the CDR3 reads TGTGCCAGCAGCTTATACAACACTGAAGCTTTCTTT. Its protein product is CASSLYNTEAFF.

This rearrangement joins TRBV5-1 to TRBJ2-3; D unresolved. Looked up from germline, CDR1 is SGHRS and CDR2 is YFSETQ. The V gene lost 1 base and the J gene lost 2 bases, with 5 bases spanning the gap. The CDR3 spans 13 residues. CDR3 loop: CASSLSYTDTQYF. DNA of the CDR3: TGCGCCAGCAGCTTGTCCTACACAGATACGCAGTATTTT.

V usage is TRBV11-2 and J usage is TRBJ1-1; 11 bases line up with TRBD1. Germline trimming cut 3 bases from V and 4 bases from J; bases unmatched to any gene: 4. This CDR3 is built from 15 residues. Germline CDR1 reads SGHAT; CDR2 reads FQNNGV. CDR3 sequence reads: CASSFGQGAVTEAFF. The DNA for the CDR3 is TGTGCCAGCAGCTTTGGACAGGGGGCGGTCACTGAAGCTTTCTTT.

V gene TRBV19 combines with J gene TRBJ2-1; the D call may be TRBD1 or TRBD2 (5 bases each). The CDR3 is 15 amino acids. The germline CDR1 and CDR2 sequences are LNHDA and SQIVND (reference sequence). V shed 3 bases and J shed 8 bases, with 17 bases lying between them. The CDR3 loop reads CASSIRNRGADEQFF. The CDR3 DNA is TGTGCCAGTAGTATTAGGAACAGAGGGGCCGATGAGCAGTTCTTC.

This rearrangement joins TRBV14 to TRBJ1-2; no reliable D call. The germline CDR1 and CDR2 sequences are SGHDN and FVKESK. V was clipped by 2 bases and J by 3 bases, with 7 bases between them. CDR3 length: 13 residues. The DNA of the CDR3 is TGTGCCAGCAGCCAACAAGTGGACTATGGCTACACCTTC. Translated, it gives CASSQQVDYGYTF.

This rearrangement joins TRBV25-1 to TRBJ2-1; TRBD2 aligns across 9 bases. The CDR3 totals 15 residues. The germline CDR1 and CDR2 sequences are MGHDK and SYGVNS. Unmatched junction bases numbered 7, after V lost 3 bases and J lost 7 bases. The CDR3 region is CASSEVGGGANEQFF. The CDR3 region has the DNA TGTGCCAGCAGTGAGGTGGGCGGGGGGGCGAATGAGCAGTTCTTC.

The chain joins TRBV7-8 to TRBJ1-3; TRBD1 aligns across 7 bases. The CDR3 runs 14 residues. Germline trimming cut 0 bases from V and 6 bases from J; bases unmatched to any gene: 2. CDR1 and CDR2 from the germline V gene are SGHVS and FQNEAQ. Here the CDR3 DNA reads TGTGCCAGCAGCTTAGCAGGGGGCGAAAACACCATATATTTT. It is translated as CASSLAGGENTIYF.

The CDR3 region is CAWSGGRGGTEAFF. CDR3 coding DNA: TGTGCCTGGAGTGGAGGAAGGGGTGGGACTGAAGCTTTCTTT. The chain uses TRBV30 and TRBJ1-1; D may be TRBD1 (5 bases). CDR1 is GTSNPN and CDR2 is SVGIG in the germline V gene (reference sequence). Trimming left V 1 base short and J 5 bases short, with 14 bases between. The CDR3 has 14 residues.

The chain combines TRBV7-6 with TRBJ1-1, with 7 bases aligning to TRBD1. This CDR3 region has 18 residues. The junction had 15 bases not matched to a gene; V was cut back by 4 bases and J by 1 base. The germline V gene encodes CDR1 SGHVS and CDR2 FNYEAQ. In DNA form, the CDR3 reads TGTGCCAGCAGCTCTCGCCTTCGGCAGGGGGGCGCGAACACTGAAGCTTTCTTT. It codes for CASSSRLRQGGANTEAFF.

This clone was seen once. As DNA, the CDR3 is TGTGCCACCAGCAGAGGTACAGGTCACGCGGGCACTGAAGCTTTCTTT. Amino acids: CATSRGTGHAGTEAFF. The rearrangement links TRBV15 to TRBJ1-1, with D perhaps TRBD1 (5 bases). The CDR3 totals 16 residues. Germline-derived CDR1 and CDR2 are LNHNV and YYDKDF (reference sequence). V lost 1 base and J lost 4, with 16 bases in between.

The rearrangement links TRBV1 to TRBJ1-1. TRBV1 is a pseudogene locus. The CDR3 length is 17 residues. The CDR3 reads CTSSQEHSALAVTEAFF. CDR3 DNA: TGCACCAGCAGCCAAGAACACAGCGCTTTAGCAGTCACTGAAGCTTTCTTT.

The CDR3 loop reads CASRVTSSNEQFF. The CDR3 bases are TGTGCCAGCAGGGTGACTAGCAGCAATGAGCAGTTCTTC. This chain joins TRBV12-3 or TRBV12-4 and TRBJ2-1; 7 bases match TRBD2. The CDR3 covers 13 residues. V lost 6 bases to trimming and J lost 6 bases; unmatched junction nucleotides: 5.

V is TRBV6-1 and J is TRBJ2-2; D possibly uses TRBD1 or TRBD2 (5 bases each). The V end lost 3 bases, the J end lost 2 bases, and 10 bases lay between the germline ends. CDR3 length equals 15 residues. The germline V gene encodes CDR1 MNHNS and CDR2 SASEGT. The CDR3 reads CASSDRDVNTGELFF. The CDR3 bases are TGTGCCAGCAGTGATCGGGACGTAAACACCGGGGAGCTGTTTTTT.

The chain links TRBV18 to TRBJ2-1, with 12 bases that match TRBD2. V lost 5 bases and J lost 0; bases outside the gene matches: 5. Germline lookup yields CDR1 KGHSH and CDR2 LQKENI. This CDR3 spans 17 amino acids. The CDR3 DNA sequence: TGTGCCAGCTCAACGTCTAGCGGGGGGGTCTCCTACAATGAGCAGTTCTTC. Its protein is CASSTSSGGVSYNEQFF.